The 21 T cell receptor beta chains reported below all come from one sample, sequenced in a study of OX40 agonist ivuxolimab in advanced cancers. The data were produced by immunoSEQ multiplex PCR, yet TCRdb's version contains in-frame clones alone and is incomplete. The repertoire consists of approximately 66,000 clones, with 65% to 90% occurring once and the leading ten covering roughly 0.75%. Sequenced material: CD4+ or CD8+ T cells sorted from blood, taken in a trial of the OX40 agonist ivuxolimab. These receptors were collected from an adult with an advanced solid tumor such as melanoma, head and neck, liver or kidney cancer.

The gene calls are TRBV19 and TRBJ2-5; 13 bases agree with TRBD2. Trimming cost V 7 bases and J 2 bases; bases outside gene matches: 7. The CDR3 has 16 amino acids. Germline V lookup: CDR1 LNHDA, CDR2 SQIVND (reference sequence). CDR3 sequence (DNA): TGTGCCAGTACCAGACTAGCGGGAGGACTTCAAGAGACCCAGTACTTC. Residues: CASTRLAGGLQETQYF.

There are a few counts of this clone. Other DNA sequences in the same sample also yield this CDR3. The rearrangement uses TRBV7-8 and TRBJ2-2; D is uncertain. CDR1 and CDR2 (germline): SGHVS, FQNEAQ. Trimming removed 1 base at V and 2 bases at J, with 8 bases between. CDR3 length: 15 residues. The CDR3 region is CASSLVSANTGELFF. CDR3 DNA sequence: TGTGCCAGCAGCTTAGTGAGCGCTAACACCGGGGAGCTGTTTTTT.

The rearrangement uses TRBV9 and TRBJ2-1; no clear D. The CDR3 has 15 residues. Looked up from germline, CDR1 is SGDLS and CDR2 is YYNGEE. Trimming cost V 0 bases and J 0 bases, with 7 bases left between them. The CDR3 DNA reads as TGTGCCAGCAGCGTAGCGGTCCTCTCCTACAATGAGCAGTTCTTC. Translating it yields CASSVAVLSYNEQFF. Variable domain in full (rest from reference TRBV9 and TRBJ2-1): DSGVTQTPKHLITATGQRVTLRCSPRSGDLSVYWYQQSLDQGLQFLIQYYNGEERAKGNILERFSAQQFPDLHSELNLSSLELGDSALYFCASSVAVLSYNEQFFGPGTRLTVL.

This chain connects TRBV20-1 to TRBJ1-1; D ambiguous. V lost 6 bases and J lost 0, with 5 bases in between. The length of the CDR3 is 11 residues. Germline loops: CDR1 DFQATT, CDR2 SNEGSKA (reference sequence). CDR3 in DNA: TGCAGTGCAAATATGAACACTGAAGCTTTCTTT. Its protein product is CSANMNTEAFF.

CDR3 sequence reads: CASGLGSGIGTDTQYF. The CDR3 DNA reads as TGTGCTAGTGGTTTGGGGTCGGGAATTGGCACAGATACGCAGTATTTT. The V and J genes are TRBV12-5 and TRBJ2-3, with a weak D call TRBD2 (5 bases). Per germline, CDR1 LGHNT and CDR2 FRNRAP. V lost 1 base to trimming and J lost 1 base, with 12 bases between them. The CDR3 has 16 residues.

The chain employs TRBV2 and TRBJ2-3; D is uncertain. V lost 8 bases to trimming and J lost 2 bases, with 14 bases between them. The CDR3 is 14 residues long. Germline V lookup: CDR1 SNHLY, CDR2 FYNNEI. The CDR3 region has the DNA TGTGCCAGCGGTGCCCTGGCTCCCACAGATACGCAGTATTTT. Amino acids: CASGALAPTDTQYF.

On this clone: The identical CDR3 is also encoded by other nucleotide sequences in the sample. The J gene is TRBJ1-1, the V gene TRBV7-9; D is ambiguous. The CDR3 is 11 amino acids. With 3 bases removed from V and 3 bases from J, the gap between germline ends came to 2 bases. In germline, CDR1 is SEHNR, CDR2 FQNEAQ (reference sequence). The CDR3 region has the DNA TGTGCCAGCAGCTTCGACACTGAAGCTTTCTTT. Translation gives CASSFDTEAFF.

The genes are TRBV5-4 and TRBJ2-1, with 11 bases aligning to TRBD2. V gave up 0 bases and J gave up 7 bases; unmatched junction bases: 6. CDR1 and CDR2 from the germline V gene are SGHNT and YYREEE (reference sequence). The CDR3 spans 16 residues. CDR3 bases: TGTGCCAGCAGCTTGGGGCTAGCGGGGGGAGGTAATGAGCAGTTCTTC. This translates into CASSLGLAGGGNEQFF.

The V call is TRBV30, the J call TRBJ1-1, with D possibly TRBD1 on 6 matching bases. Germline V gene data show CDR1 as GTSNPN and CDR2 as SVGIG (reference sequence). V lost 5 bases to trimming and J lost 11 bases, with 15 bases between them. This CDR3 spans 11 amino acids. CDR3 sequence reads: CAWGQSPMAFF. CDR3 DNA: TGTGCCTGGGGACAGTCTCCTATGGCTTTCTTT.

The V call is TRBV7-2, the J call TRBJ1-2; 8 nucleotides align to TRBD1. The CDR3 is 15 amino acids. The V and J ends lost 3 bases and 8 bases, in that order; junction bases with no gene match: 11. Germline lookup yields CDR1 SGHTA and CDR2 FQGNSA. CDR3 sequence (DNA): TGTGCCAGCAGCTTCATCAGAGACAGGGGCGGCGGCTACACCTTC. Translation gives CASSFIRDRGGGYTF. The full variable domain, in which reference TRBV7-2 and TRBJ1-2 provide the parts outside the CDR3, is GAGVSQSPSNKVTEKGKDVELRCDPISGHTALYWYRQSLGQGLEFLIYFQGNSAPDKSGLPSDRFSAERTGGSVSTLTIQRTQQEDSAVYLCASSFIRDRGGGYTFGSGTRLTVV.

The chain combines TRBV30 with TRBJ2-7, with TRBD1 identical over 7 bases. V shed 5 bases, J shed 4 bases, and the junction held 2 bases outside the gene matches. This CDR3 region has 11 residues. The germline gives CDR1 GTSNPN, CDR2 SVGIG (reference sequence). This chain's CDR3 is CAWGDSYEQYF. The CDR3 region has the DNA TGTGCCTGGGGGGACAGTTACGAGCAGTACTTC. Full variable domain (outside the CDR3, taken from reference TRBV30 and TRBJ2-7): SQTIHQWPATLVQPVGSPLSLECTVEGTSNPNLYWYRQAAGRGLQLLFYSVGIGQISSEVPQNLSASRPQDRQFILSSKKLLLSDSGFYLCAWGDSYEQYFGPGTRLTVT.

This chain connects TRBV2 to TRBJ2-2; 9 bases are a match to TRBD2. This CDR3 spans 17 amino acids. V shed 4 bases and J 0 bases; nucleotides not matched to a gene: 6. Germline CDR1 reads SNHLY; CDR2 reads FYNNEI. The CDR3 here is CASSGGRGGANTGELFF. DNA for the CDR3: TGTGCCAGCAGTGGGGGCCGCGGGGGGGCGAACACCGGGGAGCTGTTTTTT.

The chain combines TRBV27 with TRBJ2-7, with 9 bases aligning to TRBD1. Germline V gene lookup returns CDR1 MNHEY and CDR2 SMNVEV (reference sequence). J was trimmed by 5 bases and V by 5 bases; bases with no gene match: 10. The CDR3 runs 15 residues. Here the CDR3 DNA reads TGTGCCAGCAGTCGCCTTGGGACAGGGAGCGACGAGCAGTACTTC. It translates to CASSRLGTGSDEQYF.

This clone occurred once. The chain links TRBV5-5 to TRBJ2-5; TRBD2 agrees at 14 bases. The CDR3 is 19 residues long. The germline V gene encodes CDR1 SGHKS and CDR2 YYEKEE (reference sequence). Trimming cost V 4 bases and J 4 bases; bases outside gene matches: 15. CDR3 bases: TGTGCCAGCAGCACGGGACTAGCGGGGGACCCCGGGATCATAGAGACCCAGTACTTC. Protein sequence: CASSTGLAGDPGIIETQYF.

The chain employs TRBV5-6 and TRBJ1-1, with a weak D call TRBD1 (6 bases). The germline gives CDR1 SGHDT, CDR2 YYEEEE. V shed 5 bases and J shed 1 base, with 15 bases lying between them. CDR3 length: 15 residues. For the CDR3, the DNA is TGTGCCAGCAGGTATGGGGGCCTCGAGAACACTGAAGCTTTCTTT. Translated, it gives CASRYGGLENTEAFF.

The DNA for the CDR3 is TGTGCCATCAGTGAAAGACTAGCGGGGGAAGGGCATGAGCAGTTCTTC. This translates into CAISERLAGEGHEQFF. The J gene is TRBJ2-1, the V gene TRBV10-3; TRBD2 agrees at 12 bases. The CDR3 loop spans 16 amino acids. V lost 3 bases, J lost 8 bases, and 8 bases stayed unmatched. Germline V CDR1 and CDR2: ENHRY, SYGVKD.

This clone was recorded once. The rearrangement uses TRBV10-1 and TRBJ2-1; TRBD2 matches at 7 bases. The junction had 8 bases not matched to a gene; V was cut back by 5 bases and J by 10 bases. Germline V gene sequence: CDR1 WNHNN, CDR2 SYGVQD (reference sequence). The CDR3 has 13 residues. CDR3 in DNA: TGCGCCAGCAGTATGGGACTACCGGGCGAGCAGTTCTTC. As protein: CASSMGLPGEQFF.

As DNA, the CDR3 is TGTGCCAGCTCTCCGGGACTGAGTAATGAAAAACTGTTTTTT. The encoded protein is CASSPGLSNEKLFF. The J gene is TRBJ1-4, the V gene TRBV18; D may be TRBD1 (5 bases). The CDR3 extends over 14 amino acids. Germline V gene data show CDR1 as KGHSH and CDR2 as LQKENI. Trimming cost V 6 bases and J 4 bases, with 12 bases left between them.

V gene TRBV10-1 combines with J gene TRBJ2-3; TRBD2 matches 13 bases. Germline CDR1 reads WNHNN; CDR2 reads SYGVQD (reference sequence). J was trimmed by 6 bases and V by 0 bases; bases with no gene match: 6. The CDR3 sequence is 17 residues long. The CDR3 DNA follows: TGCGCCAGCAGTGAGTCTACTAGCGGGAGGGCCAGGGATACGCAGTATTTT. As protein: CASSESTSGRARDTQYF.

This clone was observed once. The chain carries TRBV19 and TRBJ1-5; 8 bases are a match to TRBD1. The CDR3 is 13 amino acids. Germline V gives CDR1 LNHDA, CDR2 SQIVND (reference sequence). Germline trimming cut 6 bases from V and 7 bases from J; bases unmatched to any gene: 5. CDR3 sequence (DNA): TGTGCCAGTAGGGGACAGGTCGGACAGCCCCAGCATTTT. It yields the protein CASRGQVGQPQHF. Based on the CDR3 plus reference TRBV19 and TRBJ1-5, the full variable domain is DGGITQSPKYLFRKEGQNVTLSCEQNLNHDAMYWYRQDPGQGLRLIYYSQIVNDFQKGDIAEGYSVSREKKESFPLTVTSAQKNPTAFYLCASRGQVGQPQHFGDGTRLSIL.

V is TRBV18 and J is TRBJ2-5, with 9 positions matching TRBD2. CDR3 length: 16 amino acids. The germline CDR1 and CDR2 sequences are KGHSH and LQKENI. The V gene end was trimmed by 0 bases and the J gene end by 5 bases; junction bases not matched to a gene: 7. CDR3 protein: CASSPPPAGGVETQYF. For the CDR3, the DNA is TGTGCCAGCTCACCACCCCCGGCGGGGGGGGTTGAGACCCAGTACTTC.